This record concerns one TCR beta chain sequence. Its antigen is not known. The data are from a study of CXCR3-negative and CXCR3-positive naive CD8 T cells. Study-wide background: The study obtained some 150 million TRB reads, about 1.5 +/- 0.3 million per library. Study results and limitations: The TRB CDR3s that CXCR3-positive naive cells carried were more hydrophobic than those of CXCR3-negative naive cells.

This CDR3 spans 17 amino acids. Germline lookup yields CDR1 SEHNR and CDR2 FQNEAQ (reference sequence). Libraries of TRB cDNA were made by 5' RACE and carried UMIs. Using the 5' RACE reads, TCRdb records one entry per CDR3 protein without DNA. This sample's clone table lists around 95,000 distinct CDR3 sequences. This receptor was obtained from a human donor in good health. Some clones in this sample may be carry-over from other donors' samples. This chain uses TRBV7-9 with TRBJ2-5; there is no DNA to check the TCRdb D call of TRBD2. The material sequenced was naive CXCR3+ CD8+ T cells from blood. As to subset: CD45RO-CCR7+CD27+CD95- naive CD8+ T cells expressing CXCR3 (TNR3+). The chain's CDR3 is CASSSTGTSGRQETQYF.